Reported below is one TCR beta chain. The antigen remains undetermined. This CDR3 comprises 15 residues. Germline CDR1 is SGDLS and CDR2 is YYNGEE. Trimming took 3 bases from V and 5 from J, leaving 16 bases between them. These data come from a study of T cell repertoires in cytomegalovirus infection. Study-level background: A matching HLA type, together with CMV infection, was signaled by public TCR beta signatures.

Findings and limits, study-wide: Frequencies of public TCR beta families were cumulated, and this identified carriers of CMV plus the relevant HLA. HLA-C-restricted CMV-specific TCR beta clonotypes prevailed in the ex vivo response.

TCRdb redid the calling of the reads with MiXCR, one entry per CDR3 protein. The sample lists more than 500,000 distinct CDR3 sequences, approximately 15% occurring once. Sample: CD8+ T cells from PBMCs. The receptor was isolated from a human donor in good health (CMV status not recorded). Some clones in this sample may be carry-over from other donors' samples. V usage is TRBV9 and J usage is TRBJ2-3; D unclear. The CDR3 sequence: CASSETIVAEDTQYF. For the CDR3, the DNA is TGTGCCAGCAGCGAAACTATAGTAGCCGAAGATACGCAGTATTTT.